These T cell receptor beta chains were read from a single sample in a study of early T cells in non-severe SARS-CoV-2 infection. MiXCR, applied by TCRdb to the 5' RACE reads, yields one record per CDR3 protein. Of 35,000 to 50,000 distinct CDR3 sequences listed, around 6.1% are singletons. Sequencing was done on a sample of whole blood. The receptor source for this set is an adult who was a healthcare worker with PCR-confirmed SARS-CoV-2 infection or an uninfected control (not recorded which). CDR3s include the opening cysteine and the closing phenylalanine or tryptophan. The D gene is left open where the match is weak. Rows may omit the clone size; those that give it use once, few, many or a size class.

v_call,clone_size,j_call,d_call,cdr3_aa,cdr3_nt
TRBV19,few,TRBJ2-3,-,CASSSVGVTDTQYF,TGTGCCAGTAGTTCGGTTGGAGTCACAGATACGCAGTATTTT
TRBV7-9,-,TRBJ1-1,-,CASSSLQGVEAEAFF,TGTGCCAGCAGCTCATTACAGGGAGTTGAAGCTGAAGCTTTCTTT
TRBV6-5,many,TRBJ2-3,-,CASRLTSSPDTQYF,TGTGCCAGCAGGCTGACTAGTAGTCCAGATACGCAGTATTTT
TRBV11-2,-,TRBJ2-7,-,CASSLEVGKTYEQYF,TGTGCCAGCAGCTTAGAGGTGGGCAAGACCTACGAGCAGTACTTC
TRBV20-1,-,TRBJ2-5,-,CSAPRTREETQYF,TGCAGTGCTCCACGGACACGGGAAGAGACCCAGTACTTC
TRBV10-3,-,TRBJ2-5,-,CAISAGTETQYF,TGTGCCATCAGTGCAGGGACAGAGACCCAGTACTTC
TRBV5-1,many,TRBJ2-7,-,CASGDEYGAYEQYF,TGCGCCAGCGGAGACGAGTACGGCGCCTACGAGCAGTACTTC
TRBV2,many,TRBJ2-1,-,CASSDRVNSYNEQFF,TGTGCCAGCAGTGATCGGGTAAATTCCTACAATGAGCAGTTCTTC
TRBV18,many,TRBJ1-6,-,CASSLAREDNSPLHF,TGTGCCAGCTCACTAGCGAGGGAGGATAATTCACCCCTCCACTTT
TRBV20-1,medium-sized,TRBJ1-2,-,CSARAPAGDANYGYTF,TGCAGTGCTAGAGCCCCCGCAGGGGACGCGAACTATGGCTACACCTTC
TRBV3-1,many,TRBJ2-7,-,CASSQGNTREQYF,TGTGCCAGCAGCCAAGGGAATACGAGAGAGCAGTACTTC
TRBV12-5,few,TRBJ2-1,TRBD2,CASGFDSGGAYNEQFF,TGTGCTAGTGGTTTTGATAGCGGGGGGGCCTACAATGAGCAGTTCTTC
TRBV18,few,TRBJ2-5,TRBD2,CASSPGGSHHQETQYF,TGTGCCAGCTCACCGGGAGGGAGCCATCACCAAGAGACCCAGTACTTC
TRBV3-1,-,TRBJ2-5,TRBD1,CASSQGTDETQYF,TGTGCCAGCAGCCAGGGGACAGACGAGACCCAGTACTTC
TRBV11-2,-,TRBJ1-4,-,CASSLDPGNNEKLFF,TGTGCCAGCAGCTTAGATCCAGGGAATAATGAAAAACTGTTTTTT
TRBV6-6,many,TRBJ1-5,-,CASTDPTGLEQPQHF,TGTGCCAGCACCGACCCGACAGGTCTGGAGCAGCCCCAGCATTTT
TRBV29-1,-,TRBJ2-7,TRBD1,CSVDTGTEPTYEQYF,TGCAGCGTAGATACCGGGACAGAGCCTACCTACGAGCAGTACTTC
TRBV28,few,TRBJ2-5,-,CASSTPSLETQYF,TGTGCCAGCAGTACGCCGAGCCTGGAGACCCAGTACTTC
TRBV7-2,many,TRBJ2-3,-,CASSLVYRVTDTQYF,TGTGCCAGCAGCTTAGTTTACAGGGTCACAGATACGCAGTATTTT
TRBV9,many,TRBJ2-3,-,CASSVGSGLVDTQYF,TGTGCCAGCAGCGTAGGTTCGGGCCTGGTAGATACGCAGTATTTT
TRBV5-1,many,TRBJ1-6,-,CASSPSGELTYNSPLHF,TGCGCCAGCAGCCCATCAGGGGAGCTGACCTATAATTCACCCCTCCACTTT
TRBV28,few,TRBJ2-1,-,CASSNAGHPPNEQFF,TGTGCCAGCAGTAACGCGGGTCATCCCCCCAATGAGCAGTTCTTC
TRBV4-3,-,TRBJ2-5,-,CASSQEGGQETQYF,TGCGCCAGCAGCCAGGAGGGGGGGCAAGAGACCCAGTACTTC
TRBV28,-,TRBJ1-1,-,CASSFTLSTEAFF,TGTGCCAGCAGTTTTACCCTGAGCACTGAAGCTTTCTTT
TRBV18,many,TRBJ2-4,-,CASSPQGDGIQYF,TGTGCCAGCTCACCCCAGGGAGACGGCATTCAGTACTTC
TRBV20-1,many,TRBJ2-3,TRBD2,CSASDGGAADTQYF,TGCAGTGCTAGCGACGGGGGGGCAGCAGATACGCAGTATTTT
TRBV15,few,TRBJ2-2,-,CATSTRGGAGELFF,TGTGCCACCAGCACTAGAGGAGGGGCCGGGGAGCTGTTTTTT
TRBV10-3,-,TRBJ2-3,TRBD2,CAISEREGGAQYF,TGTGCCATCAGTGAGAGAGAGGGAGGGGCGCAGTATTTT
TRBV20-1,once,TRBJ2-1,-,CSASVGPSYNEQFF,TGCAGTGCTAGCGTGGGGCCCTCCTACAATGAGCAGTTCTTC
TRBV11-2,many,TRBJ2-7,-,CASSLGPGPSYEQYF,TGTGCCAGCAGCTTAGGGCCCGGACCCTCCTACGAGCAGTACTTC
TRBV12-5,many,TRBJ2-2,TRBD1,CASGSEGDRGNTGELFF,TGTGCTAGTGGTTCCGAGGGGGACAGAGGGAACACCGGGGAGCTGTTTTTT
TRBV29-1,many,TRBJ1-1,-,CSVGKGSTEAFF,TGCAGCGTTGGGAAAGGTTCCACTGAAGCTTTCTTT
TRBV5-1,few,TRBJ2-7,-,CASSLRPREEQYF,TGCGCCAGCAGCTTGAGGCCCAGGGAAGAGCAGTACTTC
TRBV6-2/TRBV6-3,many,TRBJ1-1,-,CASRETRNTEAFF,TGTGCCAGCAGAGAAACACGGAACACTGAAGCTTTCTTT
TRBV5-5,many,TRBJ2-3,TRBD1,CASSPGQVLDTQYF,TGTGCCAGCAGCCCTGGACAGGTTCTAGATACGCAGTATTTT
TRBV11-2,few,TRBJ2-2,-,CASSLRGKDTGELFF,TGTGCCAGCAGCTTACGAGGGAAGGACACCGGGGAGCTGTTTTTT
TRBV23-1,many,TRBJ2-1,-,CASSQCFPKPYEQFF,TGCGCCAGCAGTCAATGTTTTCCGAAGCCGTATGAGCAGTTCTTC
TRBV28,few,TRBJ2-1,-,CASSLRAPGNEQFF,TGTGCCAGCAGTTTAAGGGCCCCGGGGAATGAGCAGTTCTTC
TRBV6-5,few,TRBJ2-3,-,CASSYSIIRRADTQYF,TGTGCCAGCAGTTACTCGATAATTAGGCGAGCAGATACGCAGTATTTT
TRBV6-5,few,TRBJ1-1,-,CASSYRGPNTEAFF,TGTGCCAGCAGTTACCGGGGACCTAACACTGAAGCTTTCTTT
TRBV11-2,many,TRBJ2-7,-,CASSSNLYEQYF,TGTGCCAGCAGCTCTAACCTCTACGAGCAGTACTTC
TRBV6-2/TRBV6-3,many,TRBJ2-7,-,CASSVSLYEQYF,TGTGCCAGCTCAGTCTCTCTCTACGAGCAGTACTTC
TRBV7-3,many,TRBJ2-2,TRBD1,CASSLDRGGELFF,TGTGCCAGCAGCTTAGACAGGGGAGGGGAGCTGTTTTTT
TRBV19,many,TRBJ2-2,TRBD1,CASSIPLTGMRGELFF,TGTGCCAGTAGCATACCGTTGACAGGGATGAGGGGGGAGCTGTTTTTT
TRBV10-1,many,TRBJ2-1,-,CASSEGTPNNEQFF,TGCGCCAGCAGTGAAGGGACACCTAACAATGAGCAGTTCTTC
TRBV7-2,few,TRBJ2-7,TRBD1,CASSETDRDEQYF,TGTGCCAGCAGCGAAACGGACAGGGACGAGCAGTACTTC
TRBV7-8,few,TRBJ2-7,TRBD2,CASSLSTGTSYYEQYF,TGTGCCAGCAGCTTATCAACCGGGACTAGTTACTACGAGCAGTACTTC
TRBV2,-,TRBJ1-5,TRBD1,CASNGGQGSNQPQHF,TGTGCCAGCAACGGTGGACAGGGGAGCAATCAGCCCCAGCATTTT
TRBV30,many,TRBJ1-2,-,CAWSVGDHYGYTF,TGTGCCTGGAGTGTAGGGGATCACTATGGCTACACCTTC
TRBV11-2,many,TRBJ1-6,TRBD1,CASSFGQGEYSPLHF,TGTGCCAGCAGCTTCGGACAGGGGGAATATTCACCCCTCCACTTT
TRBV28,-,TRBJ2-1,-,CASSHLGGGSYNEQFF,TGTGCCAGCAGTCACCTAGGGGGGGGCTCCTACAATGAGCAGTTCTTC
TRBV29-1,-,TRBJ2-3,-,CSVGQGAAVKDTQYF,TGCAGCGTTGGTCAAGGGGCCGCGGTGAAGGATACGCAGTATTTT
TRBV7-9,many,TRBJ2-5,-,CATTTPLGPTQETQYF,TGTGCCACCACAACCCCGCTGGGCCCCACCCAAGAGACCCAGTACTTC
TRBV29-1,many,TRBJ2-3,-,CSVSQGLSTDTQYF,TGCAGCGTTTCGCAGGGGTTGAGCACAGATACGCAGTATTTT
TRBV20-1,many,TRBJ2-1,-,CSATTLANEQFF,TGCAGTGCTACCACTCTAGCGAATGAGCAGTTCTTC